The 30 T cell receptor beta chains below were found in one sample sequenced in a study of T cells expressing NK-cell markers. TCRdb re-called the 5' RACE reads and shows each CDR3 protein once, DNA omitted. The table lists hundreds of thousands of distinct CDR3 sequences. Sequenced sample: blood T cells: a sorted CD56 or NKG2C T cell subset, CD4+ or CD8+ T cells, or bulk PBMC T cells (not recorded which). The source is a woman between 18 and 69 years old in good health.

V is TRBV7-2 and J is TRBJ1-6. CDR1 SGHTA and CDR2 FQGNSA come from the germline V gene. The CDR3 length is 14 residues. CDR3 amino acids: CASSLGRNNSPLHF.

The V call is TRBV6-2 or TRBV6-3, the J call TRBJ2-4; TCRdb reports TRBD2, a call that lacks DNA to check it against. Germline-derived CDR1 and CDR2 are MNHEY and SVGEGT. The CDR3 contains 16 residues. CDR3 residues: CASSRWTSGFMNIQYF.

The rearrangement links TRBV5-6 to TRBJ2-1. From germline, CDR1 is SGHDT and CDR2 YYEEEE. This CDR3 has 14 residues. The CDR3 loop is CASSLAGSYNEQFF. Full variable domain (rest looked up from reference TRBV5-6 and TRBJ2-1): DAGVTQSPTHLIKTRGQQVTLRCSPKSGHDTVSWYQQALGQGPQFIFQYYEEEERQRGNFPDRFSGHQFPNYSSELNVNALLLGDSALYLCASSLAGSYNEQFFGPGTRLTVL.

The V gene is TRBV12-3 or TRBV12-4, the J gene TRBJ1-5. The length of the CDR3 is 14 residues. CDR3 amino acids: CASSLRAEGQPQHF.

This rearrangement joins TRBV3-1 to TRBJ2-1; TCRdb's D gene call, TRBD1, goes unchecked for lack of DNA. The germline V gene encodes CDR1 LGHDT and CDR2 YNNKEL (reference sequence). There are 15 residues in the CDR3. CDR3 residues: CASSLTGGRYNEQFF.

This chain joins TRBV28 and TRBJ2-7; TCRdb indicates TRBD1, and absent DNA this call remains unverified. This CDR3 contains 14 residues. The germline CDR1 and CDR2 sequences are MDHEN and SYDVKM. This CDR3 reads CASSLVQGKREQYF.

The rearrangement links TRBV27 to TRBJ1-6; TCRdb outputs TRBD1, but without DNA this stays unchecked. Germline V gives CDR1 MNHEY, CDR2 SMNVEV (reference sequence). This CDR3 is built from 14 residues. CDR3 loop: CASSWDRGNSPLHF.

This rearrangement joins TRBV7-2 to TRBJ2-7; absent DNA, TCRdb's TRBD2 call cannot be checked. Germline V gives CDR1 SGHTA, CDR2 FQGNSA. There are 12 residues in the CDR3. The CDR3 loop reads CASSSGLAGLYF.

V and J are TRBV21-1 and TRBJ1-1; without DNA, the TCRdb call of TRBD1 cannot be checked. TRBV21-1 is flagged as a pseudogene. This CDR3 has 14 amino acids. The CDR3 loop reads CASSSREVNTEAFF.

The genes are TRBV10-3 and TRBJ2-1; TCRdb names TRBD2, which stays unverified in the absence of DNA. The CDR3 loop spans 13 amino acids. CDR1 and CDR2 from the germline V gene are ENHRY and SYGVKD. The CDR3 sequence: CAIGRELNNEQFF.

The rearrangement links TRBV5-1 to TRBJ2-1. Germline loops: CDR1 SGHRS, CDR2 YFSETQ. The CDR3 runs to 13 residues. CDR3 loop: CASSSFLKTEQFF.

The chain employs TRBV7-8 and TRBJ2-3; the D call of TRBD2 rests on TCRdb alone, since no DNA is present to check it. Germline V gives CDR1 SGHVS, CDR2 FQNEAQ. CDR3 length: 16 amino acids. CDR3 amino acids: CASLPRALGSTDTQYF.

This sequence joins TRBV7-2 and TRBJ2-3; the TRBD1 assignment by TCRdb is unverifiable without DNA. The CDR3 is 15 residues long. Germline loops: CDR1 SGHTA, CDR2 FQGNSA. The chain's CDR3 is CASSPQSGGRDTQYF.

This chain links TRBV20-1 with TRBJ2-7. Germline CDR1 and CDR2: DFQATT and SNEGSKA (reference sequence). The CDR3 sequence is 14 residues long. The CDR3 loop reads CSASVAGSVYEQYF.

The chain recombines TRBV6-2 or TRBV6-3 with TRBJ2-1; no DNA is available, so the TRBD2 call from TCRdb remains unchecked. There are 17 residues in the CDR3. CDR1 MNHEY and CDR2 SVGEGT come from the germline V gene. Here the CDR3 reads CASTIQGGTYTYNEQFF.

The chain joins TRBV4-3 to TRBJ2-1; lacking DNA, the TRBD2 call made by TCRdb goes unchecked. This CDR3 contains 15 residues. Germline V gene data show CDR1 as LGHNA and CDR2 as YSLEER. The CDR3 loop reads CASSQVVSGGAWQFF.

The CDR3 region is CASSTSVNEKLFF. J is TRBJ1-4 and V is TRBV18. CDR3 length: 13 residues. Germline assignment: CDR1 KGHSH and CDR2 LQKENI.

The chain is built from TRBV29-1 and TRBJ2-7; the D call from TCRdb, TRBD1, cannot be confirmed without DNA. The length of the CDR3 is 11 residues. CDR1 and CDR2 (germline): SQVTM, ANQGSEA. CDR3 sequence: CSQGRSYEQYF.

This chain links TRBV4-3 with TRBJ1-3; TCRdb picks TRBD1, but there is no DNA to check that call. This CDR3 has 13 residues. CDR1 and CDR2 (germline): LGHNA, YSLEER. CDR3: CASSQDRVDTIYF.

The chain has TRBV7-9 and TRBJ2-5; the TCRdb D gene call, TRBD2, has no DNA to confirm it. Germline V CDR1 and CDR2: SEHNR, FQNEAQ (reference sequence). The CDR3 has 14 amino acids. Here the CDR3 reads CASSDRTSVKDQYF.

The rearrangement uses TRBV15 and TRBJ2-1; the D gene TCRdb calls, TRBD1, cannot be checked with no DNA. From germline, CDR1 is LNHNV and CDR2 YYDKDF (reference sequence). CDR3 length: 14 amino acids. The CDR3 region is CATERQRGLGEQFF.

The CDR3 loop reads CASSLWTVGTQYF. This rearrangement joins TRBV14 to TRBJ2-5; TCRdb names TRBD1, which stays unverified in the absence of DNA. Per germline, CDR1 SGHDN and CDR2 FVKESK. The CDR3 is 13 amino acids.

This chain's CDR3 is CASRNRGRNEAFF. The chain carries TRBV12-3 or TRBV12-4 and TRBJ1-1; TCRdb's D call of TRBD1 is untestable without DNA. The CDR3 covers 13 residues.

The chain couples TRBV4-1 to TRBJ1-3; TCRdb outputs TRBD1, but without DNA this stays unchecked. CDR3 length equals 16 residues. The V gene's germline CDR1 is MGHRA and CDR2 YSYEKL. CDR3 in amino acids: CASSYPGQGRGNTIYF.

The chain combines TRBV15 with TRBJ2-7; checking the TCRdb D call of TRBD1 is not possible without DNA. Germline V gives CDR1 LNHNV, CDR2 YYDKDF (reference sequence). The CDR3 consists of 16 residues. CDR3 in amino acids: CATSRDPGRDSYEQYF.

The chain carries TRBV30 and TRBJ1-1; with no DNA, the TCRdb D assignment of TRBD1 cannot be verified. The CDR3 spans 13 residues. CDR1 GTSNPN and CDR2 SVGIG come from the germline V gene (reference sequence). CDR3 loop: CAFKGSGNTEAFF.

This chain joins TRBV10-3 and TRBJ2-1. The germline V gene encodes CDR1 ENHRY and CDR2 SYGVKD. CDR3 length equals 13 residues. Here the CDR3 reads CAISLTLFDGQFF.

This CDR3 reads CASTPGSGKQETQYF. J is TRBJ2-5 and V is TRBV5-4; TCRdb picks TRBD1, but there is no DNA to check that call. Germline V CDR1 and CDR2: SGHNT, YYREEE (reference sequence). The length of the CDR3 is 15 residues.

The gene calls are TRBV4-3 and TRBJ1-1. The CDR3 contains 14 residues. Germline V CDR1 and CDR2: LGHNA, YSLEER. CDR3 protein: CASSQDGPNTEAFF.

The chain employs TRBV7-2 and TRBJ1-5. Germline assignment: CDR1 SGHTA and CDR2 FQGNSA. This CDR3 is built from 15 residues. The CDR3 is CASSLEQTSNQPQHF.